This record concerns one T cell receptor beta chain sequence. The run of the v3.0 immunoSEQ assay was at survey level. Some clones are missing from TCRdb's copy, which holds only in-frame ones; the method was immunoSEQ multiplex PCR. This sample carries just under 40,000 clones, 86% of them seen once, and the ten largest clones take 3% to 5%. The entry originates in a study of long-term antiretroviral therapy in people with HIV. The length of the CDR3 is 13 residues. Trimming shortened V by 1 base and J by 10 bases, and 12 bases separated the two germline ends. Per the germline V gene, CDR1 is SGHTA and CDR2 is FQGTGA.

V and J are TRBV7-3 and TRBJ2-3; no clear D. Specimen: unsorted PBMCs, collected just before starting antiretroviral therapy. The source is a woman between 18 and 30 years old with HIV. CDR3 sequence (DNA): TGTGCCAGCAGCTTAATCTTCCAGGATCCGCAGTATTTT. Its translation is CASSLIFQDPQYF.